This T cell receptor (beta chain) was found in a study of identical twins. Study-level findings and limits: Because invariant MAIT and iNKT cells could be present, zero-insertion analyses could be partly confounded. Within twin pairs, the out-of-frame alpha sequences they shared showed excess low generation probability.

TCRdb used MiXCR to reprocess the 5' RACE reads, holding one entry per CDR3 protein. The sample yields over 200,000 distinct CDR3 sequences, under 12% seen once. Germline V lookup: CDR1 SGHRS, CDR2 YFSETQ. CDR3 size: 16 residues. V was clipped by 3 bases and J by 3 bases; unmatched bases: 5. A remark on this clonotype: Its antigen is currently unknown.

Specimen: memory T cells sorted from blood. This chain joins TRBV5-1 and TRBJ2-2; 10 nucleotides match TRBD1. This receptor was identified in a man aged 50-59 years in good health. The CDR3 DNA follows: TGCGCCAGCAGCTCGATGACAGGGGGCCACACCGGGGAGCTGTTTTTT. As protein: CASSSMTGGHTGELFF.